The entry below describes one TCR beta chain. Its antigen is still unknown. PCR involved 60 Vbeta and 13 Jbeta primers. Clones were read by immunoSEQ multiplex PCR, and TCRdb kept only the in-frame ones, dropping some. The repertoire holds approximately 120,000 clones, with less than 85% as singletons. The data are from a study of cytomegalovirus exposure and HLA in healthy donors. The study, taken as a whole, reports: Later analysis identified a missense DCLRE1C variant that was linked to TCR beta V- and J-gene trimming.

Sample: PBMCs. The sequence derives from a female donor in good health and CMV-seronegative.

This CDR3 is CASSLLADTQYF. The CDR3 DNA reads as TGTGCCAGCAGCTTACTAGCAGATACGCAGTATTTT. The chain uses TRBV7-9 and TRBJ2-3, with D hard to call. From germline, CDR1 is SEHNR and CDR2 FQNEAQ (reference sequence). The CDR3 loop spans 12 amino acids. The V and J ends lost 2 bases and 4 bases respectively, with 4 bases between them.